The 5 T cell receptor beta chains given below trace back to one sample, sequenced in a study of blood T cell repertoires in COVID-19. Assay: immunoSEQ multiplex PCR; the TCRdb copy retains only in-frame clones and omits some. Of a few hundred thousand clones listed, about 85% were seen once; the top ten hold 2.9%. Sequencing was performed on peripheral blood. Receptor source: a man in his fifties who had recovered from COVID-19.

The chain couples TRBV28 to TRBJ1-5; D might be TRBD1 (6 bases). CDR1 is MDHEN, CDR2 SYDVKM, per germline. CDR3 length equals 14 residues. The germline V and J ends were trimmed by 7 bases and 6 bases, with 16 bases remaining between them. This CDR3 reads CASILSAGAQPQHF. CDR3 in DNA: TGTGCCAGCATTCTTTCAGCGGGGGCTCAGCCCCAGCATTTT.

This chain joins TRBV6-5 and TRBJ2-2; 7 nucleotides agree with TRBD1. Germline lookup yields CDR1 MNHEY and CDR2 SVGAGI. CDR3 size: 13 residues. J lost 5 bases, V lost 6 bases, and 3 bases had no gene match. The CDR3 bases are TGTGCCAGCAGGATACAGGGGACCGGGGAGCTGTTTTTT. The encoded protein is CASRIQGTGELFF.

The CDR3 DNA sequence: TGTGCCAGTAGTCTACAGGGGAAAACAACTAATGAAAAACTGTTTTTT. This translates into CASSLQGKTTNEKLFF. The rearrangement joins TRBV19 to TRBJ1-4; TRBD1 matches 7 bases. Trimming at V came to 5 bases and at J to 0 bases, leaving 6 bases not matched to a gene. The CDR3 extends over 16 amino acids. CDR1 is LNHDA, CDR2 SQIVND, per germline (reference sequence).

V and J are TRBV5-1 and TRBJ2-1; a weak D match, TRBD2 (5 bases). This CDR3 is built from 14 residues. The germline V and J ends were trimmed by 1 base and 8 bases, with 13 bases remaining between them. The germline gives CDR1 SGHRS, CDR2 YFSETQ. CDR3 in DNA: TGCGCCAGCAGCTTGTTTCTAGCTTCCGATGAGCAGTTCTTC. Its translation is CASSLFLASDEQFF.

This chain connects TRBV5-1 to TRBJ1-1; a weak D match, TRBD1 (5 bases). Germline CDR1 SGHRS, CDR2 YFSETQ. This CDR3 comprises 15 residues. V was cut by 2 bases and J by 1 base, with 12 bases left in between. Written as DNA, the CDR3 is TGCGCCAGCAGCTTCGGCGGGGCCACGAACACTGAAGCTTTCTTT. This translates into CASSFGGATNTEAFF.